This TCR beta chain was documented in a study of blood T cell repertoires in COVID-19. Study-wide context: Samples representing acute and convalescent COVID-19 were sourced from the United States, Italy and Spain. Sources were T cells, B-cell-depleted T cells, or PBMCs; the material itself was cDNA or gDNA.

Sequencing was performed with immunoSEQ multiplex PCR; in TCRdb, only in-frame clones are kept and a portion is missing. The sample has around 280,000 clones; 85% to 90% are singletons. Self-reported history from a screening survey and questionnaire set each donor's cohort. The ends lost 5 bases at V and 7 bases at J; junction bases unmatched: 7. Germline V CDR1 and CDR2: MNHEY, SVGAGI. The CDR3 is 14 amino acids. The material sequenced was PBMCs or T cells enriched from blood (not recorded which). This clonotype originated in a woman aged 18-29 years with acute COVID-19. This chain uses TRBV6-5 with TRBJ1-2, with 10 positions matching TRBD1. The CDR3 nucleotides are TGTGCCAGCAGTAAGGGACAGGGGATAGGTGGCTACACCTTC. It translates to CASSKGQGIGGYTF.